These 30 T cell receptor beta chains were all obtained from the same sample, sequenced in a study of blood T cell repertoires in COVID-19. This table comes from immunoSEQ multiplex PCR, and its TCRdb copy is limited to in-frame clones, with some not included. Here the sample spans about 440,000 clones, 87% being singletons. Sequenced input: PBMCs or T cells enriched from blood (not recorded which). The receptors derive from a woman younger than 30 with acute COVID-19.

This chain connects TRBV3-1 (or the pseudogene TRBV3-2) to TRBJ1-4, with a possible D match to TRBD1 (5 bases). Trimming removed 0 bases at V and 7 bases at J, with 12 bases between. The germline CDR1 and CDR2 sequences are LGHDT and YNNKEL (reference sequence). The CDR3 runs 15 residues. CDR3 amino acids: CASSQDIGGSEKLFF. The CDR3 DNA reads TGTGCCAGCAGCCAAGATATCGGGGGAAGTGAAAAACTGTTTTTT.

The chain joins TRBV6-1 to TRBJ1-2; D remains ambiguous. Germline V gives CDR1 MNHNS, CDR2 SASEGT. The CDR3 runs 14 residues. V was shortened by 3 bases and J by 4 bases, with 12 bases between the two germline ends. DNA for the CDR3: TGTGCCAGCAGTGAGGAGACGGCGGCCTATGGCTACACCTTC. This translates into CASSEETAAYGYTF.

The chain uses TRBV7-3 and TRBJ2-1; 14 bases match TRBD2. Germline V gene lookup returns CDR1 SGHTA and CDR2 FQGTGA. This CDR3 has 17 residues. V shed 6 bases, J shed 5 bases, and the junction held 9 bases outside the gene matches. The DNA of the CDR3 is TGTGCCAGCAGTATCGGGACTAGCGGGGGCTACAACAATGAGCAGTTCTTC. Translated: CASSIGTSGGYNNEQFF.

The V and J genes are TRBV30 and TRBJ1-2; D remains unclear. Germline V lookup: CDR1 GTSNPN, CDR2 SVGIG (reference sequence). The V end lost 5 bases, the J end lost 8 bases, and 15 bases lay between the germline ends. The CDR3 has 12 amino acids. CDR3 coding DNA: TGTGCCTGGGGGGTGGCCGTCTTAGGCTACACCTTC. Its translation is CAWGVAVLGYTF.

The chain's CDR3 is CAISESQGQNSPLHF. CDR3 bases: TGTGCCATCAGTGAGTCCCAGGGGCAGAATTCACCCCTCCACTTT. The rearrangement links TRBV10-3 to TRBJ1-6, with D perhaps matching TRBD1 (6 bases). The CDR3 covers 15 residues. Looked up from germline, CDR1 is ENHRY and CDR2 is SYGVKD. V lost 0 bases and J lost 7, with 10 bases in between.

V usage is TRBV27 and J usage is TRBJ1-5; 8 bases are a match to TRBD1. Germline CDR1 and CDR2: MNHEY and SMNVEV (reference sequence). After removal of 4 bases from V and 2 bases from J, the junction contained 13 bases not matched to a gene. The CDR3 runs to 18 residues. CDR3 DNA: TGTGCCAGCAGTTCCATACAGGGGGTAGGGACGGGCAATCAGCCCCAGCATTTT. Encoded protein: CASSSIQGVGTGNQPQHF.

V and J are TRBV6-1 and TRBJ2-7; 8 positions match TRBD2. The CDR3 loop spans 15 amino acids. Germline lookup yields CDR1 MNHNS and CDR2 SASEGT. J gave up 5 bases and V 5 bases, and 11 bases lay outside the gene matches. The DNA for the CDR3 is TGTGCCAGCAGTTTAGGAGGGGCCGGGGGGGACGAGCAGTACTTC. Translating gives CASSLGGAGGDEQYF.

The chain couples TRBV6-6 to TRBJ1-5; D gene ambiguous. Germline loops: CDR1 MNHNY, CDR2 SVGAGI (reference sequence). The V gene lost 4 bases and the J gene lost 7 bases, with 8 bases spanning the gap. This CDR3 region has 12 residues. CDR3 bases: TGTGCCAGCAGTTCGGCGGGGCAGCCCCAGCATTTT. It specifies CASSSAGQPQHF.

V usage is TRBV7-2 and J usage is TRBJ2-2; TRBD1 matches at 8 bases. Germline trimming cut 4 bases from V and 4 bases from J; bases unmatched to any gene: 5. From germline, CDR1 is SGHTA and CDR2 FQGNSA. This CDR3 is 15 amino acids long. The CDR3 spells CASSSRGLATGELFF. As DNA, the CDR3 is TGTGCCAGCAGCTCCAGGGGGCTGGCCACCGGGGAGCTGTTTTTT.

This chain joins TRBV27 and TRBJ1-4; 9 nucleotides match TRBD1. The length of the CDR3 is 14 residues. V shed 5 bases and J 8 bases; nucleotides not matched to a gene: 6. CDR1 MNHEY and CDR2 SMNVEV come from the germline V gene (reference sequence). The CDR3 bases are TGTGCCAGCAGTACCAGACAGGGGGTGGAAAAACTGTTTTTT. As protein: CASSTRQGVEKLFF. Together with reference TRBV27 and TRBJ1-4, the CDR3 gives the full variable domain: EAQVTQNPRYLITVTGKKLTVTCSQNMNHEYMSWYRQDPGLGLRQIYYSMNVEVTDKGDVPEGYKVSRKEKRNFPLILESPSPNQTSLYFCASSTRQGVEKLFFGSGTQLSVL.

This chain links TRBV29-1 with TRBJ2-2; unclear D gene. V lost 4 bases and J 2 bases, leaving 5 bases between the germline ends. CDR1 is SQVTM, CDR2 ANQGSEA, per germline. The CDR3 loop spans 12 amino acids. The CDR3 reads CSVGLNTGELFF. Here the CDR3 DNA reads TGCAGCGTTGGCCTAAACACCGGGGAGCTGTTTTTT.

This clone was observed once. Other DNA sequences within the sample encode an identical CDR3. This chain connects TRBV27 to TRBJ1-2; D is unresolved. The CDR3 totals 13 residues. Per germline, CDR1 MNHEY and CDR2 SMNVEV (reference sequence). The V end was cut by 3 bases, the J end by 2 bases, with 7 bases between. The CDR3 bases are TGTGCCAGCAGTTTTAGCGGCAACTATGGCTACACCTTC. Its protein product is CASSFSGNYGYTF.

The rearrangement uses TRBV9 and TRBJ2-7; 13 bases are shared with TRBD2. V lost 4 bases, J lost 1 base, and 2 bases stayed unmatched. Germline V gene data show CDR1 as SGDLS and CDR2 as YYNGEE. The CDR3 contains 15 residues. The CDR3 DNA is TGTGCCAGCAGCCCGGGACTAGCGGGGTCCTACGAGCAGTACTTC. Translation: CASSPGLAGSYEQYF.

The genes are TRBV29-1 and TRBJ2-1, with 8 nucleotides matching TRBD2. This CDR3 has 14 amino acids. CDR1 and CDR2 from the germline V gene are SQVTM and ANQGSEA. V lost 4 bases, J lost 0 bases, and 2 bases stayed unmatched. The CDR3 spells CSVASGSSYNEQFF. DNA for the CDR3: TGCAGCGTTGCAAGCGGGAGCTCCTACAATGAGCAGTTCTTC.

This chain uses TRBV27 with TRBJ2-2, with D possibly matching TRBD2 (6 bases). The V end lost 1 base, the J end lost 4 bases, and 10 bases lay between the germline ends. This CDR3 has 15 amino acids. CDR1 and CDR2 (germline): MNHEY, SMNVEV (reference sequence). CDR3: CASSLLGLITGELFF. The CDR3 bases are TGTGCCAGCAGTTTATTGGGACTGATCACCGGGGAGCTGTTTTTT.

This clone appeared a few times. This chain connects TRBV24-1 to TRBJ1-2; 10 positions match TRBD1. J gave up 7 bases and V 2 bases, and 3 bases lay outside the gene matches. The V gene's germline CDR1 is KGHDR and CDR2 SFDVKD. This CDR3 region has 14 residues. In DNA, the CDR3 is TGTGCCACCAGTGATTCCGGGACAGGGGTTGGCTACACCTTC. Translated, it gives CATSDSGTGVGYTF.

The genes are TRBV29-1 and TRBJ2-5, with TRBD2 matching 7 bases. This CDR3 comprises 14 residues. V shed 3 bases, J shed 0 bases, and the junction held 4 bases outside the gene matches. The germline V gene has CDR1 SQVTM and CDR2 ANQGSEA. CDR3 amino acids: CSVEGGVYQETQYF. The DNA for the CDR3 is TGCAGCGTTGAGGGGGGGGTGTACCAAGAGACCCAGTACTTC.

The chain employs TRBV27 and TRBJ2-7; perhaps TRBD2 as D (6 bases). V lost 0 bases, J lost 3 bases, and 12 bases lay in between. Germline V gene sequence: CDR1 MNHEY, CDR2 SMNVEV (reference sequence). The CDR3 covers 15 residues. The CDR3 region has the DNA TGTGCCAGCAGTTTATCAGGACTACCAAACTACGAGCAGTACTTC. Translation: CASSLSGLPNYEQYF.

The chain has TRBV2 and TRBJ2-3; no reliable D call. Germline CDR1 is SNHLY and CDR2 is FYNNEI. The CDR3 has 12 amino acids. V lost 7 bases, J lost 6 bases, and 11 bases lay in between. The CDR3 bases are TGTGCCAGCACAACCACCCAGGATACGCAGTATTTT. Residues: CASTTTQDTQYF.

This sequence joins TRBV21-1 and TRBJ2-7; TRBD2 is taken as the D call from the table, unchecked against the DNA. TRBV21-1 is labeled a pseudogene. CDR3 length: 12 residues. DNA for the CDR3: TGTGCCAGCAGCGTACTAGCTTTCGAGCAGTACTTC. As protein: CASSVLAFEQYF.

The genes are TRBV21-1 and TRBJ1-3; the D call of TRBD1 is as the table states it, not checked on the DNA. TRBV21-1 is marked as a pseudogene. This CDR3 is 20 amino acids long. CDR3: CASSTWPGQPSKGRGNTIYF. The CDR3 bases are TGTGCCAGCAGCACATGGCCGGGACAGCCTAGCAAAGGCCGGGGAAACACCATATATTTT.

The CDR3 nucleotides read TGTGCCAGCAGTTACTCGAAACTAGCGGGAAGAAATGAGCAGTTCTTC. Amino acid sequence: CASSYSKLAGRNEQFF. This chain joins TRBV6-2 or TRBV6-3 and TRBJ2-1; TRBD2 aligns across 10 bases. Germline loops: CDR1 MNHEY, CDR2 SVGEGT. Trimming took 0 bases from V and 7 from J; bases not matched to a gene: 6. CDR3 length equals 16 residues.

V gene TRBV28 combines with J gene TRBJ2-5; D unresolved. The CDR3 is 12 amino acids. V lost 3 bases and J lost 5, with 7 bases in between. Germline CDR1 reads MDHEN; CDR2 reads SYDVKM. The CDR3 is CASSFLSETQYF. As DNA, the CDR3 is TGTGCCAGCAGTTTTCTCAGTGAGACCCAGTACTTC.

The chain employs TRBV15 and TRBJ2-5; D call uncertain. V was clipped by 3 bases and J by 1 base, with 6 bases between them. The CDR3 contains 13 residues. Germline lookup yields CDR1 LNHNV and CDR2 YYDKDF (reference sequence). DNA for the CDR3: TGTGCCACCAGCAGCGGTAGCCAAGAGACCCAGTACTTC. Translation: CATSSGSQETQYF.

As DNA, the CDR3 is TGTGCCAGCTCACCACCGGGGACATTCAGACGGGACTACGAGCAGTACTTC. This sequence encodes CASSPPGTFRRDYEQYF. The chain has TRBV18 and TRBJ2-7, with D tentatively TRBD1 (6 bases). Trimming removed 0 bases from V and 3 bases from J, with 18 bases in between. Germline loops: CDR1 KGHSH, CDR2 LQKENI. CDR3 length: 17 residues.

This chain links TRBV30 with TRBJ1-2; D remains unclear. The CDR3 consists of 11 residues. With 4 bases removed from V and 3 bases from J, the gap between germline ends came to 6 bases. CDR1 is GTSNPN, CDR2 SVGIG, per germline (reference sequence). CDR3 nucleotides: TGTGCCTGGAAAACGGACTATGGCTACACCTTC. It encodes CAWKTDYGYTF.

The chain recombines TRBV15 with TRBJ1-5; 7 nucleotides match TRBD1. This CDR3 region has 20 residues. The V gene's germline CDR1 is LNHNV and CDR2 YYDKDF (reference sequence). V shed 1 base and J 0 bases; nucleotides not matched to a gene: 15. The CDR3 region has the DNA TGTGCCACCAGCAGAGGGGCTGGGACAGTATCCCTCTATAGCAATCAGCCCCAGCATTTT. This gives the protein CATSRGAGTVSLYSNQPQHF.

The V and J genes are TRBV9 and TRBJ1-3; D is uncertain. The V end lost 4 bases, the J end lost 1 base, and 12 bases lay between the germline ends. CDR1 is SGDLS and CDR2 is YYNGEE in the germline V gene. There are 15 residues in the CDR3. DNA for the CDR3: TGTGCCAGCAGCCCTAGAGGGAGTTCTGGAAACACCATATATTTT. Its translation is CASSPRGSSGNTIYF.

This chain links TRBV19 with TRBJ1-3; possibly TRBD1 for D (6 bases). CDR1 and CDR2 (germline): LNHDA, SQIVND (reference sequence). The CDR3 consists of 16 residues. V was trimmed by 5 bases and J by 0 bases, leaving 14 bases between them. CDR3 in amino acids: CASSVTGPSSGNTIYF. CDR3 DNA: TGTGCCAGTAGTGTGACAGGTCCAAGCTCTGGAAACACCATATATTTT.

This chain links TRBV5-6 with TRBJ1-2; D is ambiguous. Trimming shortened V by 5 bases and J by 3 bases, and 11 bases separated the two germline ends. The CDR3 sequence is 13 residues long. The germline CDR1 and CDR2 sequences are SGHDT and YYEEEE. The CDR3 loop is CASRDRGHYGYTF. CDR3 DNA: TGTGCCAGCAGGGATCGCGGGCACTATGGCTACACCTTC.